The entry below describes one TCR beta chain. These data come from a study of control samples from healthy donors and cancer patients. The CDR3 is 14 residues long. The V gene lost 2 bases and the J gene lost 6 bases, with 8 bases spanning the gap. Germline V CDR1 and CDR2: LGHDT, YNNKEL (reference sequence). Sequenced by immunoSEQ multiplex PCR; TCRdb stores in-frame clones only, minus some. The data hold 150,000 to 200,000 clones, with around 90% observed a single time. Sequenced material: blood. The genes are TRBV3-1 (or the pseudogene TRBV3-2) and TRBJ1-6, with unresolved D. The TCR was taken from a woman between 50 and 59 years old in good health. CDR3 protein: CASSQKLPNSPLHF. The CDR3 DNA is TGTGCCAGCAGCCAAAAGCTGCCTAATTCACCCCTCCACTTT.